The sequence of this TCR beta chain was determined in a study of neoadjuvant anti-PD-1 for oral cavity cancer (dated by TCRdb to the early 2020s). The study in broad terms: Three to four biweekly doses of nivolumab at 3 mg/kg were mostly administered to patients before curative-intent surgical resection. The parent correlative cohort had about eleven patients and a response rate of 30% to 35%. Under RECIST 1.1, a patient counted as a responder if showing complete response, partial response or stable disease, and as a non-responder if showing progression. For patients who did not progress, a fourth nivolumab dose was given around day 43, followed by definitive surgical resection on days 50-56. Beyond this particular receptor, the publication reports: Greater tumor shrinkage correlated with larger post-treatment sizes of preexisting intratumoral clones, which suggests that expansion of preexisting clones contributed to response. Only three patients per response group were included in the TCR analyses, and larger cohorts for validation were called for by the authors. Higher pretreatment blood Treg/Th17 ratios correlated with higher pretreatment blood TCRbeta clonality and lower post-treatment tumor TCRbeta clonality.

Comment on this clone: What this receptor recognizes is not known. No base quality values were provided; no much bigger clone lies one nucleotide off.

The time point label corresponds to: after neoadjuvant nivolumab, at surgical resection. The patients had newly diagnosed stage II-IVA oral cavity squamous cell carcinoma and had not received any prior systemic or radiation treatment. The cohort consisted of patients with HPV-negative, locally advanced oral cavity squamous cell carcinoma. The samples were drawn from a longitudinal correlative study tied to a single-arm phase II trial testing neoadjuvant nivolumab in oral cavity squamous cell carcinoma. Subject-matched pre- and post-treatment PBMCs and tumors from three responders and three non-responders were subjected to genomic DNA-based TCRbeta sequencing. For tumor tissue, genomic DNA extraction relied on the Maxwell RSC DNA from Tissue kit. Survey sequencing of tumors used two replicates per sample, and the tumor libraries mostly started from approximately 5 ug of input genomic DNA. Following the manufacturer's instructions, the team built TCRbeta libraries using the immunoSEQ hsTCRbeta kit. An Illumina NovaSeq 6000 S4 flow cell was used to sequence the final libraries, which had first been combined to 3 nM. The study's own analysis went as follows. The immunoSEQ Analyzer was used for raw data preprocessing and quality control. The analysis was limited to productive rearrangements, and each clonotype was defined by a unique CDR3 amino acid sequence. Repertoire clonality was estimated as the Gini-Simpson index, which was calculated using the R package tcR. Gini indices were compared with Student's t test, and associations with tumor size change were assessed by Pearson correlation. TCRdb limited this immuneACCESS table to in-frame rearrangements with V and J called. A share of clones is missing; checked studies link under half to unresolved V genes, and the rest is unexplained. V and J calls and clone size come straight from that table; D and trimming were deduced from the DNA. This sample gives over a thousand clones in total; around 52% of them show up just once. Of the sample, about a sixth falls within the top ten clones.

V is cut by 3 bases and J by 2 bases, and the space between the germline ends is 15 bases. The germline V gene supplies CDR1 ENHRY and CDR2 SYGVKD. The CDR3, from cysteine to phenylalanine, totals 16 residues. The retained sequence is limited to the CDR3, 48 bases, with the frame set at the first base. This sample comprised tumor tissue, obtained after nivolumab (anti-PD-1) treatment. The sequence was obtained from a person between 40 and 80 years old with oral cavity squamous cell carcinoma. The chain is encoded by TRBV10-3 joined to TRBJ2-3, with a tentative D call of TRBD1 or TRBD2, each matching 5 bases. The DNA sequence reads TGTGCCATCAGTGAACGGCGGGCAGGGAACACAGATACGCAGTATTTT. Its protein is CAISERRAGNTDTQYF.